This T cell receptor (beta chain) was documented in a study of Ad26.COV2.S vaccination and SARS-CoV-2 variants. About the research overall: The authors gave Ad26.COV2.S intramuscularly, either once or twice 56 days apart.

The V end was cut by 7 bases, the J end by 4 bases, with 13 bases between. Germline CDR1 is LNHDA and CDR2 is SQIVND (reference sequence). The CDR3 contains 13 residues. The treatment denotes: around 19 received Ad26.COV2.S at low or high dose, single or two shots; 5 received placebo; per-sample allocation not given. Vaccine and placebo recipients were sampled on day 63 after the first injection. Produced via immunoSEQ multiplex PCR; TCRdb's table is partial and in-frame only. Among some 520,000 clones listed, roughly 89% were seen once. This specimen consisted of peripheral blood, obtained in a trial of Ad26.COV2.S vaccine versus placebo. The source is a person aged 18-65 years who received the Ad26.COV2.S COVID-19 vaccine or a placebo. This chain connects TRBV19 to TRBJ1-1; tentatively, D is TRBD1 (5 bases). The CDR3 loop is CASTPRGITEAFF. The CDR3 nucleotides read TGTGCCAGTACTCCCCGGGGGATCACTGAAGCTTTCTTT.